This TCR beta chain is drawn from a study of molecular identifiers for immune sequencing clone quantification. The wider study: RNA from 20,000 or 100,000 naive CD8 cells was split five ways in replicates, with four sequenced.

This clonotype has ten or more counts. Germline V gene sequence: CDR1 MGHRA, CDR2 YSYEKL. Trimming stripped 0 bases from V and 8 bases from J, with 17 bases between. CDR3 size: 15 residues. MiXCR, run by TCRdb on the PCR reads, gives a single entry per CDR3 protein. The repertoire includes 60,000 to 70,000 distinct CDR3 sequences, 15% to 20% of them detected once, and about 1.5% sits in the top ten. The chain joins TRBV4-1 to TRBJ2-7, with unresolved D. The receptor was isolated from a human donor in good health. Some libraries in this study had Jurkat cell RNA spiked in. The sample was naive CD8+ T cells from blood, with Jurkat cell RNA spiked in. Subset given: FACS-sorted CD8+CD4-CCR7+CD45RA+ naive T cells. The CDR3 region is CASSQDSRVPSKQYF. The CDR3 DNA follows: TGCGCCAGCAGCCAAGATAGTCGGGTCCCCTCCAAGCAGTACTTC.